This passage covers 18 T cell receptor beta chains from one sample sequenced in a study of T cells after yellow fever vaccination. TCRdb reprocessed the 5' RACE reads with MiXCR, giving one entry per CDR3 protein. The table records 300,000 or so distinct CDR3 sequences, around 8.1% of them present only once. The sample in question was PBMCs, obtained about 49 days after the first yellow fever vaccination. The receptors come from a man younger than 30 who received the YFV17D yellow fever vaccine.

In its sample, this clonotype was seen a few times. This sequence joins TRBV25-1 and TRBJ2-1; no firm D call. Trimming removed 1 base from V and 9 bases from J, with 10 bases in between. The CDR3 spans 13 residues. CDR1 is MGHDK and CDR2 is SYGVNS in the germline V gene. In nucleotides, the CDR3 is TGTGCCAGCAGTGAATGGGGTGACGGTGAGCAGTTCTTC. It is translated as CASSEWGDGEQFF. Complete variable domain (other parts from reference TRBV25-1 and TRBJ2-1): EADIYQTPRYLVIGTGKKITLECSQTMGHDKMYWYQQDPGMELHLIHYSYGVNSTEKGDLSSESTVSRIRTEHFPLTLESARPSHTSQYLCASSEWGDGEQFFGPGTRLTVL.

The rearrangement uses TRBV7-2 and TRBJ2-6, with D perhaps matching TRBD1 (5 bases). This CDR3 has 15 amino acids. Per the germline V gene, CDR1 is SGHTA and CDR2 is FQGNSA. The V end lost 0 bases, the J end lost 8 bases, and 11 bases lay between the germline ends. CDR3 in DNA: TGTGCCAGCAGCTTAGCTCGTGGGGCCACCAACGTCCTGACTTTC. Amino acid sequence: CASSLARGATNVLTF.

The chain couples TRBV19 to TRBJ1-5, with D perhaps TRBD1 (5 bases). The CDR3 sequence is 14 residues long. V was cut by 1 base and J by 7 bases, with 11 bases left in between. CDR1 LNHDA and CDR2 SQIVND come from the germline V gene (reference sequence). CDR3 region: CASSIGAGLQPQHF. CDR3 nucleotide sequence: TGTGCCAGTAGTATAGGGGCAGGGCTCCAGCCCCAGCATTTT.

At least ten counts were recorded for this clonotype. The chain employs TRBV7-9 and TRBJ1-1; D possibly corresponds to TRBD1 (5 bases). CDR1 is SEHNR and CDR2 is FQNEAQ in the germline V gene (reference sequence). CDR3 length: 13 amino acids. Trimming left V 7 bases short and J 8 bases short, with 17 bases between. In nucleotides, the CDR3 is TGTGCCAGCAACTTGGTTGAGGGGAGGGAAGCTTTCTTT. It encodes CASNLVEGREAFF.

This clonotype was recorded a few times. The CDR3 DNA follows: TGCAGCACTCGGGGTAGCGGGGTATGGGAGCAGTTCTTC. Amino acids: CSTRGSGVWEQFF. This rearrangement joins TRBV29-1 to TRBJ2-1, with 8 bases fitting TRBD2. Germline V gene sequence: CDR1 SQVTM, CDR2 ANQGSEA. With 8 bases clipped from V and 10 bases from J, the junction kept 13 bases outside the gene matches. CDR3 length: 13 amino acids.

The genes are TRBV7-2 and TRBJ1-1; 8 bases align to TRBD1. The CDR3 has 16 residues. The V segment lost 4 bases and the J segment 4 bases; nucleotides outside the gene matches: 11. Germline CDR1 SGHTA, CDR2 FQGNSA. The CDR3 spells CASSYSPTGGGTEAFF. The CDR3 DNA reads as TGTGCCAGCAGCTACAGCCCCACAGGGGGAGGCACTGAAGCTTTCTTT.

The rearrangement joins TRBV27 to TRBJ2-3, with D perhaps matching TRBD1 or TRBD2 (7 bases each). The CDR3 spans 15 residues. The germline gives CDR1 MNHEY, CDR2 SMNVEV (reference sequence). V was trimmed by 8 bases and J by 1 base, leaving 16 bases between them. The CDR3, as DNA: TGTGCCAGCTTACCCCAGGGGGGGGGCACAGATACGCAGTATTTT. Encoded protein: CASLPQGGGTDTQYF.

This clonotype was picked up many times. The chain joins TRBV7-7 to TRBJ2-5; D is undetermined. The CDR3 loop spans 13 amino acids. Germline V gives CDR1 SSHAT, CDR2 FNYEAQ (reference sequence). V lost 1 base to trimming and J lost 3 bases, with 6 bases between them. CDR3 protein: CASSLDREETQYF. DNA of the CDR3: TGTGCCAGCAGCTTAGATAGGGAAGAGACCCAGTACTTC. Complete variable domain (other parts from reference TRBV7-7 and TRBJ2-5): GAGVSQSPRYKVTKRGQDVTLRCDPISSHATLYWYQQALGQGPEFLTYFNYEAQPDKSGLPSDRFSAERPEGSISTLTIQRTEQRDSAMYRCASSLDREETQYFGPGTRLLVL.

Ten or more counts support this clonotype. This chain joins TRBV5-8 and TRBJ2-5; D unresolved. The CDR3 runs to 14 residues. The germline gives CDR1 SGHTS, CDR2 YDEGEE. The germline V and J ends were trimmed by 0 bases and 5 bases, with 11 bases remaining between them. The CDR3 reads CASSLARIGETQYF. CDR3 DNA: TGTGCCAGCAGCTTGGCCAGGATAGGCGAGACCCAGTACTTC.

The table lists this clonotype with a few counts. J is TRBJ1-5 and V is TRBV6-1; D is uncertain. V shed 2 bases and J shed 5 bases, with 7 bases lying between them. Per germline, CDR1 MNHNS and CDR2 SASEGT. There are 13 residues in the CDR3. The chain's CDR3 is CASSEWADQPQHF. In DNA form, the CDR3 reads TGTGCCAGCAGTGAATGGGCCGATCAGCCCCAGCATTTT.

V and J are TRBV28 and TRBJ1-5; unclear D gene. Germline CDR1 and CDR2: MDHEN and SYDVKM. Trimming stripped 5 bases from V and 3 bases from J, with 5 bases between. The CDR3 runs to 12 residues. CDR3 sequence (DNA): TGTGCCAGCAGTATAGTCAATCAGCCCCAGCATTTT. It translates to CASSIVNQPQHF.

The chain has TRBV28 and TRBJ2-1; 8 bases are a match to TRBD2. With 8 bases clipped from V and 7 bases from J, the junction kept 10 bases outside the gene matches. The germline gives CDR1 MDHEN, CDR2 SYDVKM. The CDR3 is 14 amino acids. The CDR3, as DNA: TGTGCCAGCGTGGGTAGCGGGGCAGGTAATGAGCAGTTCTTC. As protein: CASVGSGAGNEQFF.

V and J are TRBV24-1 and TRBJ2-1, with D uncertain. The CDR3 extends over 14 amino acids. Germline V gives CDR1 KGHDR, CDR2 SFDVKD. Trimming took 6 bases from V and 5 from J, leaving 13 bases between them. The CDR3 nucleotides read TGTGCCACCAGTTCTCCCGGAATAGACAATGAGCAGTTCTTC. Amino acids: CATSSPGIDNEQFF.

The chain links TRBV7-9 to TRBJ1-2; D is perhaps TRBD1 (6 bases). This CDR3 comprises 13 residues. The V gene's germline CDR1 is SEHNR and CDR2 FQNEAQ (reference sequence). V was trimmed by 2 bases and J by 5 bases, leaving 9 bases between them. CDR3 sequence: CASSLWGPYGYTF. CDR3 nucleotides: TGTGCCAGCAGCTTATGGGGGCCGTATGGCTACACCTTC.

The chain couples TRBV4-2 to TRBJ2-2; a weak D match, TRBD2 (6 bases). Germline V gene sequence: CDR1 LGHNA, CDR2 YNFKEQ. The V end was cut by 0 bases, the J end by 1 base, with 6 bases between. CDR3 size: 15 residues. The CDR3 here is CASSQERGNTGELFF. As DNA, the CDR3 is TGTGCCAGCAGCCAAGAGCGGGGGAACACCGGGGAGCTGTTTTTT.

The chain recombines TRBV20-1 with TRBJ2-5; no reliable D call. The germline CDR1 and CDR2 sequences are DFQATT and SNEGSKA (reference sequence). The CDR3 loop spans 12 amino acids. V was shortened by 1 base and J by 0 bases, with 3 bases between the two germline ends. This CDR3 is CSARGDQETQYF. The CDR3 DNA reads as TGCAGTGCTAGAGGGGACCAAGAGACCCAGTACTTC.

This clonotype was detected only a few times. The chain is built from TRBV6-5 and TRBJ1-2; a possible D gene is TRBD1 (5 bases). The CDR3 contains 17 residues. The V and J ends lost 0 bases and 4 bases respectively, with 18 bases between them. Germline V gene data show CDR1 as MNHEY and CDR2 as SVGAGI. CDR3 protein: CASSYSKVGRASYGYTF. In nucleotides, the CDR3 is TGTGCCAGCAGTTACTCGAAGGTCGGCAGGGCCTCCTATGGCTACACCTTC.

This clonotype turned up a few times. The rearrangement uses TRBV7-2 and TRBJ2-3, with TRBD1 as a possible D gene (6 bases). The germline gives CDR1 SGHTA, CDR2 FQGNSA. The CDR3 contains 17 residues. With 4 bases removed from V and 4 bases from J, the gap between germline ends came to 21 bases. This chain's CDR3 is CASSWDTNAQFADTQYF. CDR3 nucleotide sequence: TGTGCCAGCAGCTGGGACACAAATGCACAGTTCGCAGATACGCAGTATTTT.